This entry lists 29 T cell receptor beta chains sequenced from one sample in a study of blood T cells in healthy people across ages. A second PCR, run for roughly 7 to 12 cycles, used a sample-barcoded 5' primer plus a J-beta primer mix. A single record per CDR3 protein comes from TCRdb applying MiXCR to the 5' RACE reads. This sample yields more than 750,000 distinct CDR3 sequences, of which roughly 28% are seen a single time; roughly 10% belongs to the top ten. These data are also associated with another study on T cells of mothers and their children.

Material for sequencing was blood. These receptors were taken from a woman aged 40 to 55 in good health.

The table lists this clonotype with a few counts. The chain carries TRBV20-1 and TRBJ1-5; no firm D call. The CDR3 loop spans 12 amino acids. The germline V gene encodes CDR1 DFQATT and CDR2 SNEGSKA (reference sequence). Between the trimmed V and J ends, which lost 8 bases and 0 bases, there was a span of 8 bases. CDR3 residues: CSPHYSNQPQHF. CDR3 DNA sequence: TGCAGTCCGCACTATAGCAATCAGCCCCAGCATTTT.

This clonotype was seen many times. V gene TRBV4-3 combines with J gene TRBJ2-3; D gene unclear. The germline CDR1 and CDR2 sequences are LGHNA and YSLEER. The CDR3 totals 16 residues. Between the trimmed V and J ends, which lost 1 base and 3 bases, there was a span of 14 bases. The CDR3 nucleotides are TGCGCCAGCAGCCAAGCCCCCGCGGTATCGACAGATACGCAGTATTTT. Translating it yields CASSQAPAVSTDTQYF.

This clonotype was seen ten or more times. CDR3: CASSSSGGGNIQYF. The CDR3 DNA follows: TGTGCCAGCAGCTCTAGCGGGGGAGGAAACATTCAGTACTTC. The chain employs TRBV12-3 or TRBV12-4 and TRBJ2-4; 10 nucleotides match TRBD2. This CDR3 is built from 14 residues. V gave up 6 bases and J gave up 6 bases; unmatched junction bases: 5.

The V gene is TRBV7-9, the J gene TRBJ2-5; a possible D gene is TRBD2 (6 bases). Per germline, CDR1 SEHNR and CDR2 FQNEAQ (reference sequence). Trimming shortened V by 7 bases and J by 7 bases, and 19 bases separated the two germline ends. The CDR3 has 14 residues. CDR3 nucleotide sequence: TGTGCCAGCAACCCAGACGGGGGTACACCGACCCAGTACTTC. Translated: CASNPDGGTPTQYF.

The rearrangement links TRBV12-3 or TRBV12-4 to TRBJ1-6; D remains unclear. Between the trimmed V and J ends, which lost 6 bases and 10 bases, there was a span of 13 bases. This CDR3 has 13 amino acids. The CDR3 protein is CASSTSRASPLHF. The CDR3 nucleotides are TGTGCCAGCAGCACATCCCGGGCATCACCCCTCCACTTT.

The genes are TRBV19 and TRBJ1-2; D uncertain. Between the trimmed V and J ends, which lost 4 bases and 1 base, there was a span of 10 bases. CDR1 is LNHDA, CDR2 SQIVND, per germline (reference sequence). The CDR3 covers 14 residues. DNA of the CDR3: TGTGCCAGTAGTACCTTTCCGGATAACTATGGCTACACCTTC. It translates to CASSTFPDNYGYTF. The full variable domain, in which reference TRBV19 and TRBJ1-2 provide the parts outside the CDR3, is DGGITQSPKYLFRKEGQNVTLSCEQNLNHDAMYWYRQDPGQGLRLIYYSQIVNDFQKGDIAEGYSVSREKKESFPLTVTSAQKNPTAFYLCASSTFPDNYGYTFGSGTRLTVV.

A remark on this clonotype: One end of the junction does not line up with germline, which may come from a read error. The chain joins TRBV4-2 to TRBJ1-4; 7 nucleotides align to TRBD1. The germline V gene encodes CDR1 LGHNA and CDR2 YNFKEQ. The length of the CDR3 is 15 residues. CDR3 protein: CASSQVDREAEKRFF. In DNA, the CDR3 is TGTGCCAGCAGCCAAGTTGACAGGGAGGCTGAAAAACGGTTTTTT.

With regard to this clonotype: Since a much larger clone is just one base distant, this may be a read error. The V call is TRBV27, the J call TRBJ1-2, with a weak D call TRBD1 (6 bases). Germline values: CDR1 MNHEY, CDR2 SMNVEV (reference sequence). The V end was cut by 4 bases, the J end by 6 bases, with 12 bases between. The CDR3 is 13 residues long. The CDR3 loop reads CASSYRAQDGYTF. In DNA form, the CDR3 reads TGTGCCAGCAGTTACAGGGCCCAGGATGGCTACACCTTC.

The chain couples TRBV12-3 or TRBV12-4 to TRBJ2-3; tentatively, D is TRBD2 (6 bases). CDR3 length: 17 residues. V was shortened by 5 bases and J by 5 bases, with 23 bases between the two germline ends. CDR3 coding DNA: TGTGCCAGCAGTCCCACCTTGGGTAGCGGCGAACGAGATACGCAGTATTTT. It specifies CASSPTLGSGERDTQYF.

A word on this clonotype: Possible read error: a much larger clone is one base away. This chain links TRBV15 with TRBJ2-6, with 7 positions matching TRBD1. There are 15 residues in the CDR3. CDR1 is LNHNV and CDR2 is YYDKDF in the germline V gene (reference sequence). The CDR3 sequence: CATSREGTGANVPTF. DNA of the CDR3: TGTGCCACCAGCAGAGAGGGTACAGGGGCCAACGTCCCGACTTTC.

The chain links TRBV12-3 or TRBV12-4 to TRBJ2-5; D is undetermined. V was clipped by 6 bases and J by 5 bases, with 22 bases between them. This CDR3 contains 16 residues. The CDR3 reads CASSLRNRPSEETQYF. The CDR3 DNA reads TGTGCCAGCAGCCTAAGAAACAGACCCTCTGAGGAGACCCAGTACTTC.

The chain combines TRBV6-6 with TRBJ1-4; maybe TRBD1 (5 bases). Germline V CDR1 and CDR2: MNHNY, SVGAGI (reference sequence). V was pared by 8 bases and J by 8 bases, with 12 bases between. The CDR3 runs 12 residues. CDR3 protein: CASRQGVEKLFF. For the CDR3, the DNA is TGTGCCAGCCGGCAGGGAGTCGAAAAACTGTTTTTT.

The rearrangement links TRBV4-2 to TRBJ2-7; D gene ambiguous. Germline V gene lookup returns CDR1 LGHNA and CDR2 YNFKEQ. Deletions cut 4 bases from V and 1 base from J, with 14 bases between. The CDR3 loop spans 15 amino acids. CDR3 in amino acids: CASSLTPWVSYEQYF. In DNA form, the CDR3 reads TGTGCCAGCAGCCTTACACCATGGGTTTCCTACGAGCAGTACTTC.

The V gene is TRBV24-1, the J gene TRBJ1-3; D not certain. This CDR3 spans 13 amino acids. Trimming cost V 3 bases and J 0 bases, with 2 bases left between them. Germline CDR1 is KGHDR and CDR2 is SFDVKD. The CDR3 loop is CATSDVSGNTIYF. Here the CDR3 DNA reads TGTGCCACCAGTGATGTCTCTGGAAACACCATATATTTT.

As concerns this clonotype: Being one base from a much bigger clone, this may be a read error. The rearrangement links TRBV29-1 to TRBJ2-7; no clear D gene. The CDR3 has 14 amino acids. The germline CDR1 and CDR2 sequences are SQVTM and ANQGSEA. Trimming took off 7 bases at V and 0 bases at J, with 16 bases between the two ends. CDR3 region: CSAGRGESSYEQYF. For the CDR3, the DNA is TGCAGCGCCGGACGAGGTGAGAGCTCCTACGAGCAGTACTTC.

This clonotype was counted only a few times. The rearrangement joins TRBV5-1 to TRBJ2-5, with D perhaps assigned TRBD1 or TRBD2 (5 bases each). Trimming took 5 bases from V and 0 from J, leaving 8 bases between them. Germline values: CDR1 SGHRS, CDR2 YFSETQ. The length of the CDR3 is 13 residues. Here the CDR3 reads CASRRGDQETQYF. In DNA, the CDR3 is TGCGCCAGCAGGCGAGGGGACCAAGAGACCCAGTACTTC.

This clonotype was seen a few times. The chain carries TRBV5-1 and TRBJ2-7; 7 bases line up with TRBD1. The CDR3 is made up of 14 amino acids. With V trimmed by 4 bases and J by 5 bases, 9 bases remained unmatched. Germline V gene lookup returns CDR1 SGHRS and CDR2 YFSETQ. CDR3 DNA: TGCGCCAGCAGCGGGGGACAGAAATTAGACGAGCAGTACTTC. As protein: CASSGGQKLDEQYF. Full variable domain (remainder filled in from reference TRBV5-1 and TRBJ2-7): KAGVTQTPRYLIKTRGQQVTLSCSPISGHRSVSWYQQTPGQGLQFLFEYFSETQRNKGNFPGRFSGRQFSNSRSEMNVSTLELGDSALYLCASSGGQKLDEQYFGPGTRLTVT.

This clonotype was recorded many times. This chain connects TRBV20-1 to TRBJ2-3, with TRBD2 matching over 8 bases. Germline CDR1 and CDR2: DFQATT and SNEGSKA (reference sequence). The V and J ends lost 6 bases and 0 bases, in that order; junction bases with no gene match: 8. The CDR3 contains 15 residues. This CDR3 reads CSALDRGGSTDTQYF. The CDR3 DNA reads as TGCAGTGCCCTGGACCGGGGGGGAAGCACAGATACGCAGTATTTT.

The chain joins TRBV5-6 to TRBJ2-7; 12 positions match TRBD1. The V segment lost 5 bases and the J segment 5 bases; nucleotides outside the gene matches: 8. Per the germline V gene, CDR1 is SGHDT and CDR2 is YYEEEE. CDR3 length equals 15 residues. The CDR3 DNA sequence: TGTGCCAGCAGGCCTGGGACAGGGGGCCGGAACGAGCAGTACTTC. The encoded protein is CASRPGTGGRNEQYF.

V gene TRBV4-1 combines with J gene TRBJ2-1; D is unclear. Germline CDR1 is MGHRA and CDR2 is YSYEKL. Trimming took off 0 bases at V and 4 bases at J, with 7 bases between the two ends. The CDR3 is made up of 14 amino acids. The DNA of the CDR3 is TGCGCCAGCAGCCAAGAGGTTCTGTACAATGAGCAGTTCTTC. This sequence encodes CASSQEVLYNEQFF.

V is TRBV28 and J is TRBJ1-1; D uncertain. Trimming stripped 5 bases from V and 5 bases from J, with 15 bases between. From germline, CDR1 is MDHEN and CDR2 SYDVKM. This CDR3 region has 14 residues. This CDR3 is CASSIPPSRTEAFF. The CDR3 DNA follows: TGTGCCAGCAGTATCCCTCCCTCGAGGACTGAAGCTTTCTTT.

The chain carries TRBV9 and TRBJ2-1; no clear D. Germline loops: CDR1 SGDLS, CDR2 YYNGEE. CDR3 length: 12 residues. V lost 2 bases and J lost 9, with 9 bases in between. CDR3 sequence: CASSVGTPEQFF. CDR3 sequence (DNA): TGTGCCAGCAGCGTGGGAACTCCTGAGCAGTTCTTC.

To note about this clonotype: An end of the junction does not agree with germline; a read error may underlie this. V and J are TRBV6-2 or TRBV6-3 and TRBJ2-7, with 7 bases matching TRBD2. Germline CDR1 reads MNHEY; CDR2 reads SVGEGT. This CDR3 has 16 residues. DNA for the CDR3: TGTGCCAGCAGTCTCCCCGGACTAGGAGGATCCTACGAGCGGTACTTC. This translates into CASSLPGLGGSYERYF.

This clonotype was detected ten times or more. The V call is TRBV10-3, the J call TRBJ2-1; tentative D call: TRBD2 (6 bases). Looked up from germline, CDR1 is ENHRY and CDR2 is SYGVKD. With 0 bases removed from V and 5 bases from J, the gap between germline ends came to 11 bases. The CDR3 loop spans 15 amino acids. The CDR3 here is CAISESVTRDNEQFF. DNA of the CDR3: TGTGCCATCAGTGAGTCGGTGACTAGAGACAATGAGCAGTTCTTC.

On this clonotype itself: One end of the junction does not line up with germline, which may come from a read error. The genes are TRBV12-3 or TRBV12-4 and TRBJ1-2; 11 bases align to TRBD1. This CDR3 region has 15 residues. The CDR3 reads CASKGQGAMNCGYTF. CDR3 bases: TGTGCCAGCAAAGGACAGGGGGCGATGAACTGTGGCTACACCTTC.

This clonotype showed up many times. The chain is built from TRBV7-6 and TRBJ2-7; 7 bases agree with TRBD1. The length of the CDR3 is 14 residues. J lost 3 bases, V lost 4 bases, and 6 bases had no gene match. The germline V gene encodes CDR1 SGHVS and CDR2 FNYEAQ. Written as DNA, the CDR3 is TGTGCCAGCAGCTGGAATACAGGGGTCTACGAGCAGTACTTC. This translates into CASSWNTGVYEQYF.

The chain has TRBV11-2 and TRBJ2-7; 13 bases map to TRBD2. The CDR3 runs to 21 residues. Trimming removed 3 bases from V and 7 bases from J; junction bases left unmatched: 24. Germline values: CDR1 SGHAT, CDR2 FQNNGV. The CDR3 region is CASSFPTALAGGPRSDNEQYF. For the CDR3, the DNA is TGTGCCAGCAGCTTCCCCACGGCACTAGCGGGGGGGCCTCGATCAGACAATGAGCAGTACTTC. Looking up the rest from reference TRBV11-2 and TRBJ2-7 gives the full variable domain: EAGVAQSPRYKIIEKRQSVAFWCNPISGHATLYWYQQILGQGPKLLIQFQNNGVVDDSQLPKDRFSAERLKGVDSTLKIQPAKLEDSAVYLCASSFPTALAGGPRSDNEQYFGPGTRLTVT.

For this clonotype: A much more abundant neighbour one base away suggests this may be a read error. V is TRBV4-2 and J is TRBJ2-1, with no clear D. The last part of the DNA fits TRBJ2-7 better; the J call may be wrong. The germline V gene has CDR1 LGHNA and CDR2 YNFKEQ. The CDR3 loop spans 15 amino acids. CDR3 bases: TGTGCCAGCAGCCAAGACTGGTACTCCTACAATGAGCAGTACTTC. Amino acid sequence: CASSQDWYSYNEQYF.

This clonotype was picked up many times. The rearrangement uses TRBV20-1 and TRBJ2-1; D gene uncertain. CDR3 length equals 13 residues. CDR1 is DFQATT and CDR2 is SNEGSKA in the germline V gene (reference sequence). The V and J ends lost 7 bases and 3 bases respectively, with 13 bases between them. The CDR3 sequence: CSVYGVNYNEQFF. In DNA form, the CDR3 reads TGCAGTGTGTATGGGGTAAACTACAATGAGCAGTTCTTC.